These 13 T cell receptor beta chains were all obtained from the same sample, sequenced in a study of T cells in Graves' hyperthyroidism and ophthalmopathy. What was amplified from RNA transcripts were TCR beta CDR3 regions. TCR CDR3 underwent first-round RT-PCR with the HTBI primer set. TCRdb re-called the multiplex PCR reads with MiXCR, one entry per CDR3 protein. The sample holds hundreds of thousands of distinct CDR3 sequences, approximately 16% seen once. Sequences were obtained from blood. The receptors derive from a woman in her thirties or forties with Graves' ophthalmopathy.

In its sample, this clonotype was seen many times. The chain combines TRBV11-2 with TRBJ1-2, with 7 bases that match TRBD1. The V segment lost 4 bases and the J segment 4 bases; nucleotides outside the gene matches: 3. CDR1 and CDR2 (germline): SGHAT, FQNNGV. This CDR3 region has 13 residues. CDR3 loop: CASSSRTGYGYTF. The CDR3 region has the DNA TGTGCCAGCAGCTCAAGGACAGGCTATGGCTACACCTTC.

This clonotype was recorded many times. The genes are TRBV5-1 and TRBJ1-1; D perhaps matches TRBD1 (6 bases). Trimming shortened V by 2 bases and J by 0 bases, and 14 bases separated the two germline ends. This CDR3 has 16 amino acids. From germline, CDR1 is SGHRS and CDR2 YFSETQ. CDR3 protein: CASSFSTGGVNTEAFF. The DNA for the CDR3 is TGCGCCAGCAGCTTCTCGACAGGTGGGGTGAACACTGAAGCTTTCTTT.

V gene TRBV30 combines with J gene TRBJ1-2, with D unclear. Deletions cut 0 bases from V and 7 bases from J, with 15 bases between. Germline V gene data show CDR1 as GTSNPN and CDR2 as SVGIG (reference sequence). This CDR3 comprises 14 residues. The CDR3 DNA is TGTGCCTGGAGTGTATACCCTTCGGGCTTTGGCTACACCTTC. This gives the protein CAWSVYPSGFGYTF.

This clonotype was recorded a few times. The CDR3 sequence: CASGLDPGRSTDTQYF. CDR3 in DNA: TGTGCTAGTGGTTTGGATCCGGGACGAAGCACAGATACGCAGTATTTT. The J gene is TRBJ2-3, the V gene TRBV12-5; D might be TRBD1 or TRBD2, each matching 5 bases. Deletions cut 1 base from V and 0 bases from J, with 11 bases between. The length of the CDR3 is 16 residues. Germline loops: CDR1 LGHNT, CDR2 FRNRAP.

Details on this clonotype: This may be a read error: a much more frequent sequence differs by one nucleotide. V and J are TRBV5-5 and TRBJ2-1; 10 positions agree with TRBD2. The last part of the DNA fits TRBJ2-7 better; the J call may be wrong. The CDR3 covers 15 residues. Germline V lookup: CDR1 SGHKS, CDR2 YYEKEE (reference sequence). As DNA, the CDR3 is TGTGCCAGCAGCGAGGGACTAGCGTTCGACAATGAGCAGTACTTC. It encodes CASSEGLAFDNEQYF.

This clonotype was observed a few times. The CDR3 nucleotides read TGTGCCAGTGGGCGGACAGGGTACAATGAGCAGTTCTTC. Protein: CASGRTGYNEQFF. This chain joins TRBV19 and TRBJ2-1; 8 positions agree with TRBD1. This CDR3 spans 13 amino acids. Germline assignment: CDR1 LNHDA and CDR2 SQIVND (reference sequence). V was pared by 8 bases and J by 4 bases, with 4 bases of the junction left unmatched.

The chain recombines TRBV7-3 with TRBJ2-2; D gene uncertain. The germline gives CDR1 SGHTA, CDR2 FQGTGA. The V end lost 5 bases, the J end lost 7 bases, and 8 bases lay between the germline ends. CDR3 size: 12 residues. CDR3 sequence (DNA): TGTGCCAGCAGCCCAGACAACGGGGAGCTGTTTTTT. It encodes CASSPDNGELFF.

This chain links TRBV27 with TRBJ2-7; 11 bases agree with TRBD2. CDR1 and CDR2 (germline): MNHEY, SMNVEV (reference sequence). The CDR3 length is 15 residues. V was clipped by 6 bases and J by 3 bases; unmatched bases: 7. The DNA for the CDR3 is TGTGCCAGCAGATCGAGACTAGCGGGACTCTACGAGCAGTACTTC. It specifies CASRSRLAGLYEQYF.

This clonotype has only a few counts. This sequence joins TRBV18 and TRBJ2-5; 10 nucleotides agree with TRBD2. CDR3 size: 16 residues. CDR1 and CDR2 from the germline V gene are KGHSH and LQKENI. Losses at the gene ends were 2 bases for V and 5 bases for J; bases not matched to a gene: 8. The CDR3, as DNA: TGTGCCAGCTCACCATCTCCTAGCGGGGGCGGGGAGACCCAGTACTTC. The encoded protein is CASSPSPSGGGETQYF. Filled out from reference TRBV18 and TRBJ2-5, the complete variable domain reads NAGVMQNPRHLVRRRGQEARLRCSPMKGHSHVYWYRQLPEEGLKFMVYLQKENIIDESGMPKERFSAEFPKEGPSILRIQQVVRGDSAAYFCASSPSPSGGGETQYFGPGTRLLVL.

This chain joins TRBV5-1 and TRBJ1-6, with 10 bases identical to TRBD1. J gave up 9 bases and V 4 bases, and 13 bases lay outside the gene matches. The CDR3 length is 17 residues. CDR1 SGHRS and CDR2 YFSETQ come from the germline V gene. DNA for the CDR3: TGCGCCAGCAGCATCTGGACAGGGGGTTACTCGGGTTCACCCCTCCACTTT. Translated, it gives CASSIWTGGYSGSPLHF.

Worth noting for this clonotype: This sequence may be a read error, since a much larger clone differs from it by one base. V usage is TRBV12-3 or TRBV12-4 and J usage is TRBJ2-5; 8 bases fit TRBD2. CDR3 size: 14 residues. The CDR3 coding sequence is TGTGCCAGCAATTTAGCGGGGTTCGTGGAGACCCAGTACTTC. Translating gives CASNLAGFVETQYF.

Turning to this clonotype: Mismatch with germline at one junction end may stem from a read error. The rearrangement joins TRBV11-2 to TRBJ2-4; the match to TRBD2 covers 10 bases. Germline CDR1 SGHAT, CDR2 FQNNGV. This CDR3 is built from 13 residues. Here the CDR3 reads CASSFTSGRALDF. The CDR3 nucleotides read TGTGCCAGCAGCTTTACGAGCGGGAGGGCACTCGACTTC.

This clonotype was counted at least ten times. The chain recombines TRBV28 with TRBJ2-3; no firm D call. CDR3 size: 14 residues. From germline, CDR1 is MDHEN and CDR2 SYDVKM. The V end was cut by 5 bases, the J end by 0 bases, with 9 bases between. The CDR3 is CASSRTVSTDTQYF. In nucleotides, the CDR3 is TGTGCCAGCAGTCGTACAGTTAGCACAGATACGCAGTATTTT.